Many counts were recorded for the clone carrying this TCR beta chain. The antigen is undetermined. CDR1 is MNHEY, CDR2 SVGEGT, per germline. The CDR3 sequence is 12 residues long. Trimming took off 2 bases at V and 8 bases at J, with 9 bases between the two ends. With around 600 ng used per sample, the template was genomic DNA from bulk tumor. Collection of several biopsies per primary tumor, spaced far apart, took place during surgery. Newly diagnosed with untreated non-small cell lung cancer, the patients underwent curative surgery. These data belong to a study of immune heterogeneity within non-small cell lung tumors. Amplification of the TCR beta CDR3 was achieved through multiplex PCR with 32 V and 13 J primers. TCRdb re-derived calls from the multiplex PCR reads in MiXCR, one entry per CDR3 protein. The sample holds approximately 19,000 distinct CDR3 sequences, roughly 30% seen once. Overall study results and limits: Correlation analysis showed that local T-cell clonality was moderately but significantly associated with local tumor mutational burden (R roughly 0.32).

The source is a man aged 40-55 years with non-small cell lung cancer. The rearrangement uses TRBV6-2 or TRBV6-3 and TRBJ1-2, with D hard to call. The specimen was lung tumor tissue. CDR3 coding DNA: TGTGCCAGCAGTTACGGCCCGTGGGGCTACACCTTC. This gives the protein CASSYGPWGYTF.